The 26 T cell receptor beta chains given below trace back to one sample, sequenced in a study of blood T cell repertoires in COVID-19. Sequencing was performed with immunoSEQ multiplex PCR; in TCRdb, only in-frame clones are kept and a portion is missing. The repertoire consists of approximately 240,000 clones, with 85% to 95% occurring once and the leading ten covering over 1.5%. Sequencing was carried out using PBMCs or T cells enriched from blood (not recorded which). The source is a woman under 30 who had recovered from COVID-19.

The chain carries TRBV10-1 and TRBJ2-1; 14 bases are a match to TRBD2. Trimming removed 8 bases from V and 1 base from J; junction bases left unmatched: 13. Germline V gene lookup returns CDR1 WNHNN and CDR2 SYGVQD (reference sequence). The CDR3 has 19 residues. CDR3 coding DNA: TGCGCCAGCCCAGGTATCGGGACTAGCGGGAGTTGGTCCTACAATGAGCAGTTCTTC. This encodes CASPGIGTSGSWSYNEQFF.

This clone appeared a single time. The chain recombines TRBV10-3 with TRBJ1-5; D remains ambiguous. Germline CDR1 reads ENHRY; CDR2 reads SYGVKD. The V end was cut by 2 bases, the J end by 2 bases, with 10 bases between. CDR3 length equals 15 residues. Here the CDR3 reads CAISEGWQGNQPQHF. The CDR3 DNA is TGTGCCATCAGTGAGGGTTGGCAGGGCAATCAGCCCCAGCATTTT.

This clone is a singleton in its sample. The chain employs TRBV2 and TRBJ1-2; tentatively, D is TRBD1 (5 bases). The CDR3 contains 14 residues. Germline loops: CDR1 SNHLY, CDR2 FYNNEI. With 8 bases removed from V and 4 bases from J, the gap between germline ends came to 17 bases. The DNA for the CDR3 is TGTGCCAGCGGGGGAGGAGGTCTAGTCTATGGCTACACCTTC. The encoded protein is CASGGGGLVYGYTF. Using reference TRBV2 and TRBJ1-2 for the parts outside the CDR3, the full variable domain is EPEVTQTPSHQVTQMGQEVILRCVPISNHLYFYWYRQILGQKVEFLVSFYNNEISEKSEIFDDQFSVERPDGSNFTLKIRSTKLEDSAMYFCASGGGGLVYGYTFGSGTRLTVV.

The V and J genes are TRBV19 and TRBJ2-5; D is possibly TRBD2 (5 bases). This CDR3 is 13 amino acids long. In germline, CDR1 is LNHDA, CDR2 SQIVND (reference sequence). The V and J ends lost 3 bases and 4 bases respectively, with 9 bases between them. This chain's CDR3 is CASSISRGETQYF. For the CDR3, the DNA is TGTGCCAGTAGTATCTCACGGGGAGAGACCCAGTACTTC.

The chain couples TRBV6-1 to TRBJ2-7, with 7 bases lining up with TRBD2. CDR1 and CDR2 (germline): MNHNS, SASEGT. V dropped 3 bases and J dropped 3; count of bases not matched to a gene: 5. The CDR3 runs 14 residues. As DNA, the CDR3 is TGTGCCAGCAGTGACCCCCTAGCGGTCTACGAGCAGTACTTC. This codes for CASSDPLAVYEQYF.

This clone has only one observation. This chain connects TRBV13 to TRBJ1-5; a weak D match, TRBD1 (5 bases). The V gene lost 2 bases and the J gene lost 7 bases, with 15 bases spanning the gap. The length of the CDR3 is 15 residues. CDR1 PRHDT and CDR2 FYEKMQ come from the germline V gene (reference sequence). CDR3 in amino acids: CASSLKGVAGQPQHF. The CDR3 DNA sequence: TGTGCCAGCAGCTTAAAAGGGGTCGCGGGACAGCCCCAGCATTTT. The whole variable domain, filled in from reference TRBV13 and TRBJ1-5, reads AAGVIQSPRHLIKEKRETATLKCYPIPRHDTVYWYQQGPGQDPQFLISFYEKMQSDKGSIPDRFSAQQFSDYHSELNMSSLELGDSALYFCASSLKGVAGQPQHFGDGTRLSIL.

The chain has TRBV19 and TRBJ1-2; 7 bases are shared with TRBD1. Looked up from germline, CDR1 is LNHDA and CDR2 is SQIVND (reference sequence). The CDR3 totals 16 residues. Trimming removed 5 bases from V and 8 bases from J; junction bases left unmatched: 17. The CDR3 sequence: CASSQDLDREYYGYTF. CDR3 bases: TGTGCCAGTAGTCAAGATCTAGACAGGGAGTATTACGGCTACACCTTC.

The chain's CDR3 is CASSPFGGGNSNQPQHF. DNA of the CDR3: TGTGCCAGCTCACCGTTCGGAGGCGGAAATAGCAATCAGCCCCAGCATTTT. The chain carries TRBV18 and TRBJ1-5; no clear D. The CDR3 is 17 amino acids. V was shortened by 3 bases and J by 0 bases, with 15 bases between the two germline ends. Germline assignment: CDR1 KGHSH and CDR2 LQKENI.

V usage is TRBV21-1 and J usage is TRBJ2-1; the table assigns TRBD1, which was not confirmed against the DNA. TRBV21-1 is an annotated pseudogene. The CDR3 runs to 16 residues. CDR3: CASSKVVLTSGNEQFF. For the CDR3, the DNA is TGTGCCAGCAGCAAAGTAGTTTTGACCTCAGGCAATGAGCAGTTCTTC.

The table lists this clone with a count of one. The J gene is TRBJ2-1, the V gene TRBV24-1, with TRBD2 matching 10 bases. This CDR3 region has 18 residues. Germline V gives CDR1 KGHDR, CDR2 SFDVKD. With 5 bases clipped from V and 1 base from J, the junction kept 10 bases outside the gene matches. CDR3 sequence (DNA): TGTGCCACCAGTGCGGCCAGCGGGAGGGCGCGATCCTACAATGAGCAGTTCTTC. The encoded protein is CATSAASGRARSYNEQFF.

This sequence joins TRBV19 and TRBJ1-1, with D possibly TRBD1 on 6 matching bases. V was trimmed by 9 bases and J by 3 bases, leaving 17 bases between them. This CDR3 region has 14 residues. The germline V gene encodes CDR1 LNHDA and CDR2 SQIVND (reference sequence). CDR3 loop: CASQIPGADTEAFF. CDR3 nucleotide sequence: TGTGCCAGCCAAATCCCAGGGGCAGACACTGAAGCTTTCTTT.

The J gene is TRBJ2-1, the V gene TRBV4-1; 7 nucleotides match TRBD2. CDR1 MGHRA and CDR2 YSYEKL come from the germline V gene. Trimming at V came to 3 bases and at J to 4 bases, leaving 6 bases not matched to a gene. The CDR3 runs 15 residues. The CDR3 spells CASSQRDYSYNEQFF. CDR3 nucleotide sequence: TGCGCCAGCAGCCAGAGGGACTATTCATACAATGAGCAGTTCTTC.

This clone was counted once. The chain recombines TRBV18 with TRBJ1-1; 7 bases align to TRBD1. This CDR3 region has 18 residues. The V gene's germline CDR1 is KGHSH and CDR2 LQKENI. J lost 5 bases, V lost 2 bases, and 17 bases had no gene match. The CDR3 DNA sequence: TGTGCCAGCTCACCAAGGCGGACAGGAAACCTTGTGGGTACTGAAGCTTTCTTT. Its translation is CASSPRRTGNLVGTEAFF.

The gene calls are TRBV10-1 and TRBJ1-6, with D possibly matching TRBD1 (5 bases). Germline values: CDR1 WNHNN, CDR2 SYGVQD (reference sequence). V lost 2 bases to trimming and J lost 5 bases, with 7 bases between them. The CDR3 runs 14 residues. The CDR3 DNA reads as TGCGCCAGCAGTGAGAGACAGAATAATTCACCCCTCCACTTT. Its translation: CASSERQNNSPLHF.

The chain combines TRBV7-8 with TRBJ1-5; D perhaps matches TRBD1 (5 bases). Germline-derived CDR1 and CDR2 are SGHVS and FQNEAQ. Trimming took 5 bases from V and 4 from J, leaving 15 bases between them. The CDR3 consists of 15 residues. In nucleotides, the CDR3 is TGTGCCAGCAGCAGGGCAGGAGCAGGGAATCAGCCCCAGCATTTT. Residues: CASSRAGAGNQPQHF.

The V gene is TRBV5-8, the J gene TRBJ1-2; TRBD1 agrees at 10 bases. The V gene end was trimmed by 2 bases and the J gene end by 7 bases; junction bases not matched to a gene: 11. Germline CDR1 and CDR2: SGHTS and YDEGEE. The CDR3 runs 16 residues. This chain's CDR3 is CASSLGTGEASGGYTF. The CDR3 DNA follows: TGTGCCAGCAGCTTAGGGACAGGGGAGGCATCGGGTGGCTACACCTTC.

The gene calls are TRBV3-1 (or the pseudogene TRBV3-2) and TRBJ1-1; D unclear. The V and J ends lost 4 bases and 0 bases respectively, with 9 bases between them. CDR1 LGHDT and CDR2 YNNKEL come from the germline V gene (reference sequence). This CDR3 is built from 14 residues. The CDR3 DNA sequence: TGTGCCAGCAGCCCTCCGGGAATGAACACTGAAGCTTTCTTT. Amino acids: CASSPPGMNTEAFF.

The rearrangement joins TRBV27 to TRBJ1-5; D is uncertain. Per the germline V gene, CDR1 is MNHEY and CDR2 is SMNVEV (reference sequence). V lost 2 bases, J lost 2 bases, and 4 bases lay in between. The CDR3 spans 13 residues. The CDR3: CASSLTGNQPQHF. The CDR3 DNA reads TGTGCCAGCAGTTTAACAGGCAATCAGCCCCAGCATTTT.

The chain links TRBV24-1 to TRBJ2-3; 10 positions match TRBD2. This CDR3 is 17 amino acids long. Germline assignment: CDR1 KGHDR and CDR2 SFDVKD. The junction had 9 bases not matched to a gene; V was cut back by 7 bases and J by 0 bases. CDR3 DNA sequence: TGTGCCACCAGCTTGTCTACTAGCGGGATTAGCACAGATACGCAGTATTTT. It codes for CATSLSTSGISTDTQYF.

The chain uses TRBV5-3 and TRBJ1-2; 8 nucleotides line up with TRBD1. TRBV5-3 is classed as an ORF, of uncertain function. The ends lost 6 bases at V and 7 bases at J; junction bases unmatched: 17. CDR3 length equals 16 residues. CDR3 amino acids: CARNDRTGNFFCGYTF. CDR3 nucleotides: TGTGCCAGAAACGACCGGACAGGGAATTTTTTCTGTGGCTACACCTTC.

The count of this clone is one. The chain employs TRBV3-1 (or the pseudogene TRBV3-2) and TRBJ1-2; D might be TRBD1 (6 bases). The CDR3 contains 16 residues. V lost 4 bases and J lost 8, with 23 bases in between. From germline, CDR1 is LGHDT and CDR2 YNNKEL (reference sequence). CDR3 region: CASSRAEWDTALGYTF. CDR3 sequence (DNA): TGTGCCAGCAGCCGCGCAGAATGGGACACCGCCTTAGGCTACACCTTC.

About this clone: An end of the junction does not agree with germline; a read error may underlie this. The CDR3 reads CASRQGRGANTGELFF. CDR3 coding DNA: TGTGCCAGCAGACAAGGCCGCGGGGCAAACACCGGGGAGCTGTTTTTT. The chain carries TRBV3-1 (or the pseudogene TRBV3-2) and TRBJ2-2; a weak D match, TRBD2 (6 bases). Per the germline V gene, CDR1 is LGHDT and CDR2 is YNNKEL (reference sequence). The CDR3 runs 16 residues.

V usage is TRBV9 and J usage is TRBJ1-4, with TRBD1 as a possible D gene (5 bases). Trimming left V 0 bases short and J 0 bases short, with 9 bases between. This CDR3 is built from 16 residues. The germline gives CDR1 SGDLS, CDR2 YYNGEE. The CDR3 reads CASSVGTTATNEKLFF. CDR3 coding DNA: TGTGCCAGCAGCGTAGGGACAACCGCAACTAATGAAAAACTGTTTTTT.

The chain joins TRBV11-3 to TRBJ2-1, with TRBD1 identical over 7 bases. Germline loops: CDR1 SGHNT, CDR2 YENEEA. The CDR3 is 15 amino acids. After removal of 5 bases from V and 6 bases from J, the junction contained 10 bases not matched to a gene. The CDR3 region is CASSRVQTGRNEQFF. Here the CDR3 DNA reads TGTGCCAGCAGCCGCGTTCAGACAGGGCGCAATGAGCAGTTCTTC.

This rearrangement joins TRBV15 to TRBJ2-7; 7 bases match TRBD2. J lost 2 bases, V lost 0 bases, and 4 bases had no gene match. The CDR3 runs to 15 residues. Germline values: CDR1 LNHNV, CDR2 YYDKDF (reference sequence). The CDR3 coding sequence is TGTGCCACCAGCAGAGAGACCGGACTAGCCTACGAGCAGTACTTC. It yields the protein CATSRETGLAYEQYF.

The chain recombines TRBV2 with TRBJ2-5; 8 nucleotides match TRBD2. The length of the CDR3 is 16 residues. Trimming took 8 bases from V and 2 from J; bases not matched to a gene: 13. Germline V gene lookup returns CDR1 SNHLY and CDR2 FYNNEI. The CDR3 nucleotides read TGTGCCAGCTCCTTTCGGGTTTTAGCGGGACAAGAGACCCAGTACTTC. It encodes CASSFRVLAGQETQYF.